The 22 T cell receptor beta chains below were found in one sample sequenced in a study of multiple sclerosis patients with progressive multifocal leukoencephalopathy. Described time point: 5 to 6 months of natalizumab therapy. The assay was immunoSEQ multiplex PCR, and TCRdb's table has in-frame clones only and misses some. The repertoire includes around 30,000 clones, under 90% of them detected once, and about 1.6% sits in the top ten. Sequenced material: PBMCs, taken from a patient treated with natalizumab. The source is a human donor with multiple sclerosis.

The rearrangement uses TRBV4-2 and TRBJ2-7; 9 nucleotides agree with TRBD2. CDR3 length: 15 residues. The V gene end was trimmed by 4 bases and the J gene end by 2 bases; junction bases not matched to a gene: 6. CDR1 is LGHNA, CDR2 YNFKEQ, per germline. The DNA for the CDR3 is TGTGCCAGCAGCCCCCCCGCTAGCGGGACCTACGAGCAGTACTTC. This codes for CASSPPASGTYEQYF.

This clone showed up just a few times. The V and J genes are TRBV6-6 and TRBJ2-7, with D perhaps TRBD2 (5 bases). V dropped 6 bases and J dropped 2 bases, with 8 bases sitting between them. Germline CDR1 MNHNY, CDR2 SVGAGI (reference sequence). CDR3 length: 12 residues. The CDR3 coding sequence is TGTGCCAGCAGCCCCGGGACCTACGAGCAGTACTTC. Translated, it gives CASSPGTYEQYF.

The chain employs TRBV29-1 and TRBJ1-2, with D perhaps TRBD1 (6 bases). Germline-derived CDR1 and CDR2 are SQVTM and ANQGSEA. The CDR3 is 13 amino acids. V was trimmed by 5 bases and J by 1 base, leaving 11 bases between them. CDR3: CSVLGALNYGYTF. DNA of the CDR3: TGCAGCGTTTTGGGGGCCCTTAACTATGGCTACACCTTC.

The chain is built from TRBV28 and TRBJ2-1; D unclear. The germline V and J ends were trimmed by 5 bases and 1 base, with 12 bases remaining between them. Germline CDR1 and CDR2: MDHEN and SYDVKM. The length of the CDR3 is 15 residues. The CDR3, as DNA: TGTGCCAGCAGTGCCCGCCCGGGTTCCTACAATGAGCAGTTCTTC. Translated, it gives CASSARPGSYNEQFF.

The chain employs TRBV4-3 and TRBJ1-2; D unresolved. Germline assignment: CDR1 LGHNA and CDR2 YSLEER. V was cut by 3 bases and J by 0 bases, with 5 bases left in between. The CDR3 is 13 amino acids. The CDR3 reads CASSHAANYGYTF. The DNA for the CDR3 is TGCGCCAGCAGCCACGCGGCTAACTATGGCTACACCTTC.

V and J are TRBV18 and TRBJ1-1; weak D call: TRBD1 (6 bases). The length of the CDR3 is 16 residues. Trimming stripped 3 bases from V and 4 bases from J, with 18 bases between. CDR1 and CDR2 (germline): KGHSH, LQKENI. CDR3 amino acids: CASSPPIQGISTEAFF. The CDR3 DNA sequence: TGTGCCAGCTCACCGCCCATACAGGGAATTTCCACTGAAGCTTTCTTT.

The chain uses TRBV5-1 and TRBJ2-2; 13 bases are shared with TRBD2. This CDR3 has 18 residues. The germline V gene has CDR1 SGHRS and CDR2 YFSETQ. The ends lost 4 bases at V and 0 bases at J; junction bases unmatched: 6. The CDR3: CASSLWTSGSSNTGELFF. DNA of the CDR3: TGCGCCAGCAGCCTCTGGACTAGCGGGAGCTCGAACACCGGGGAGCTGTTTTTT.

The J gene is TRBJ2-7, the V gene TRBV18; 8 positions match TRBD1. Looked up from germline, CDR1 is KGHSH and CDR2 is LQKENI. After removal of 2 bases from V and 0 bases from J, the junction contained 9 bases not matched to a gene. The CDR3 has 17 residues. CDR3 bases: TGTGCCAGCTCACCAAAGACCTCCGGGACAGGCTCCTACGAGCAGTACTTC. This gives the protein CASSPKTSGTGSYEQYF. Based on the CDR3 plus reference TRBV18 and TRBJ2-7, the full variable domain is NAGVMQNPRHLVRRRGQEARLRCSPMKGHSHVYWYRQLPEEGLKFMVYLQKENIIDESGMPKERFSAEFPKEGPSILRIQQVVRGDSAAYFCASSPKTSGTGSYEQYFGPGTRLTVT.

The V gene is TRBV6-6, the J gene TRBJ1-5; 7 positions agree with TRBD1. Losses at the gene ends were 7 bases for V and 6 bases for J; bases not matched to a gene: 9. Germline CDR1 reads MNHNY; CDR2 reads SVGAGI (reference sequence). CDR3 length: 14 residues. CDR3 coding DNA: TGTGCCAGCAAGGAGACAGGGCAAGGTCAGCCCCAGCATTTT. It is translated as CASKETGQGQPQHF.

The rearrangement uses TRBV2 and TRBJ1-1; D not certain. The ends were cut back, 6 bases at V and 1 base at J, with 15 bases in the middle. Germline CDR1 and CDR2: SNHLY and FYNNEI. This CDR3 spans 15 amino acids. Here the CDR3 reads CASRGGRDRNTEAFF. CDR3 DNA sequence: TGTGCCAGCAGAGGTGGGAGGGATCGGAACACTGAAGCTTTCTTT.

The CDR3 here is CASSTTPPGEFF. The CDR3 DNA is TGTGCCAGCAGTACCACCCCCCCGGGGGAGTTCTTC. This sequence joins TRBV28 and TRBJ2-1; a weak D match, TRBD2 (6 bases). This CDR3 comprises 12 residues. The V and J ends lost 5 bases and 14 bases respectively, with 16 bases between them. Germline CDR1 MDHEN, CDR2 SYDVKM.

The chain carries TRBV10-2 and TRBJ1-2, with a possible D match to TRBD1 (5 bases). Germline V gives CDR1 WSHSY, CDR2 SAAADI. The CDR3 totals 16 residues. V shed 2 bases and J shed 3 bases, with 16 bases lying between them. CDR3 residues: CASSESDRQPHYGYTF. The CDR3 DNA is TGCGCCAGCAGTGAGAGTGACAGACAACCCCACTATGGCTACACCTTC.

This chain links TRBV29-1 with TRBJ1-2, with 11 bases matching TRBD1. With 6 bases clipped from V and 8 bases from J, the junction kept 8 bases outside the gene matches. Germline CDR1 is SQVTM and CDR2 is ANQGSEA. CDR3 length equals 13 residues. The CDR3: CSVARDRGDGYTF. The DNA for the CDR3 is TGCAGCGTGGCAAGGGACAGGGGGGACGGCTACACCTTC. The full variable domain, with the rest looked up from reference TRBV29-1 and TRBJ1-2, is SAVISQKPSRDICQRGTSLTIQCQVDSQVTMMFWYRQQPGQSLTLIATANQGSEATYESGFVIDKFPISRPNLTFSTLTVSNMSPEDSSIYLCSVARDRGDGYTFGSGTRLTVV.

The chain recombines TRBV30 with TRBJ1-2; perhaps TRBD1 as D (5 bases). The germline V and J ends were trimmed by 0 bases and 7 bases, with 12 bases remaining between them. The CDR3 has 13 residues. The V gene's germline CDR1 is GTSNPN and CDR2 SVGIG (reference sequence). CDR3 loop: CAWSVLGGAGYTF. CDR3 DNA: TGTGCCTGGAGTGTACTAGGAGGGGCTGGCTACACCTTC.

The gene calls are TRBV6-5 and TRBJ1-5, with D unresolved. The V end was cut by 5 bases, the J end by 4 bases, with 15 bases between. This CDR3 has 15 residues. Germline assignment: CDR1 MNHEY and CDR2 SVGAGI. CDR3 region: CASSPERGKNQPQHF. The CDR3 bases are TGTGCCAGCAGTCCGGAGCGAGGGAAAAATCAGCCCCAGCATTTT.

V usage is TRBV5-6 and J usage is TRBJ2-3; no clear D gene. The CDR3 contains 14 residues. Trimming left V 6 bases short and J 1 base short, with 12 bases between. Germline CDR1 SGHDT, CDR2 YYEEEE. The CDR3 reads CASNPPAGTDTQYF. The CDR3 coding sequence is TGTGCCAGCAACCCCCCGGCGGGCACAGATACGCAGTATTTT.

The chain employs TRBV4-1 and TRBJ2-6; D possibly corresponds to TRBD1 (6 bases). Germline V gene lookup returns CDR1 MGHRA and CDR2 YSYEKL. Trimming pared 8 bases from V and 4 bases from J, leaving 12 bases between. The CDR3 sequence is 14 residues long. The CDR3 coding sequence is TGCGCCAGCTCCAGGGGCGGCGGGGCCAACGTCCTGACTTTC. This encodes CASSRGGGANVLTF.

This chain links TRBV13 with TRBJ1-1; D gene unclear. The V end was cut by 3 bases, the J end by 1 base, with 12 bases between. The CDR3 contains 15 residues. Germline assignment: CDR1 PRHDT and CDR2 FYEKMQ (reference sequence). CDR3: CASSFLKNQNTEAFF. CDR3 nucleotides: TGTGCCAGCAGCTTCCTCAAGAATCAGAACACTGAAGCTTTCTTT.

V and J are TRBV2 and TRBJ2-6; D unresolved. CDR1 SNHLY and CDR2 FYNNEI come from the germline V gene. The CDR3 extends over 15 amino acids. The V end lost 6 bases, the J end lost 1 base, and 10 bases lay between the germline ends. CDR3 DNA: TGTGCCAGCAGATCACAGCCATCTGGGGCCAACGTCCTGACTTTC. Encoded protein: CASRSQPSGANVLTF.

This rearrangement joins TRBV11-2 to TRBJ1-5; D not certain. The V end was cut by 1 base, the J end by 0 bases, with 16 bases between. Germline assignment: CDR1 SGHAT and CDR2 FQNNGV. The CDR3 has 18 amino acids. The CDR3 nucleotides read TGTGCCAGCAGCTTAGGTATGTCCGGGGATTATAGCAATCAGCCCCAGCATTTT. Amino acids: CASSLGMSGDYSNQPQHF.

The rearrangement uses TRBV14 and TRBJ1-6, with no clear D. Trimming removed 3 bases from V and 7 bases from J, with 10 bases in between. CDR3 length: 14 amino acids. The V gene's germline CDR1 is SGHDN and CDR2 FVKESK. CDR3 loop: CASSHTPSNSPLHF. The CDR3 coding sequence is TGTGCCAGCAGCCATACACCCAGCAATTCACCCCTCCACTTT.

The CDR3 region is CASSNTDREDREQYF. Written as DNA, the CDR3 is TGTGCCAGCAGCAATACGGACAGGGAGGATCGGGAGCAGTACTTC. The rearrangement joins TRBV5-8 to TRBJ2-7, with 8 nucleotides matching TRBD1. V lost 4 bases and J lost 7; bases outside the gene matches: 13. This CDR3 contains 15 residues. Germline CDR1 and CDR2: SGHTS and YDEGEE.